This passage covers 8 T cell receptor beta chains from one sample sequenced in a study of post-analysis software for immune sequencing data. Study-level points and caveats: Included in a set of roughly five TRBV segments more frequent in patients than controls were TRBV5-6, TRBV5-1 and TRBV20-1.

Prepared TCR beta cDNA libraries contained unique molecular identifiers. TCRdb called the PCR reads again in MiXCR, with one record for every CDR3 protein. The repertoire holds 450,000 or so distinct CDR3 sequences, with approximately 45% as singletons. Their antigens are not known. The sequenced sample consisted of blood. The receptors derive from a girl between 10 and 17 years old with multiple sclerosis.

This clonotype was recorded at least ten times. The rearrangement joins TRBV20-1 to TRBJ2-3; no reliable D call. The CDR3 is 15 amino acids. Germline-derived CDR1 and CDR2 are DFQATT and SNEGSKA (reference sequence). V lost 1 base to trimming and J lost 0 bases, with 11 bases between them. Here the CDR3 DNA reads TGCAGTGCTAGAGGAGGAATTGATAGCACAGATACGCAGTATTTT. Translation: CSARGGIDSTDTQYF.

The CDR3 nucleotides are TGTGCCAGCGGTCGGGGAGGTGGCACAGATACGCAGTATTTT. Its translation is CASGRGGGTDTQYF. V gene TRBV12-3 or TRBV12-4 combines with J gene TRBJ2-3; D perhaps matches TRBD2 (6 bases). The CDR3 runs 14 residues. V was cut by 8 bases and J by 1 base, with 13 bases left in between.

This clonotype was recorded a few times. This chain joins TRBV11-2 and TRBJ2-1; perhaps TRBD1 as D (6 bases). The CDR3 is 15 amino acids. Per the germline V gene, CDR1 is SGHAT and CDR2 is FQNNGV. Trimming shortened V by 5 bases and J by 0 bases, and 11 bases separated the two germline ends. CDR3 sequence: CASSTDRSSYNEQFF. The CDR3 nucleotides read TGTGCCAGCAGCACTGACAGGAGCTCCTACAATGAGCAGTTCTTC.

CDR3 sequence: CASRPGTGPQETQYF. The CDR3 DNA follows: TGTGCCAGCAGACCCGGGACAGGGCCTCAAGAGACCCAGTACTTC. The V call is TRBV28, the J call TRBJ2-5; 9 bases fit TRBD1. CDR3 length: 15 residues. With V trimmed by 6 bases and J by 2 bases, 7 bases remained unmatched. Germline loops: CDR1 MDHEN, CDR2 SYDVKM.

This clonotype was found a few times. The chain combines TRBV7-9 with TRBJ1-5, with D perhaps TRBD1 (6 bases). CDR1 and CDR2 from the germline V gene are SEHNR and FQNEAQ (reference sequence). With 3 bases removed from V and 4 bases from J, the gap between germline ends came to 19 bases. The CDR3 contains 17 residues. CDR3 residues: CASSLEMYRVKNQPQHF. CDR3 nucleotides: TGTGCCAGCAGCTTGGAAATGTACAGGGTGAAAAATCAGCCCCAGCATTTT.

The chain joins TRBV20-1 to TRBJ2-1; 10 bases match TRBD2. The CDR3 is 14 amino acids. The J segment lost 9 bases and the V segment lost 4 bases, leaving 9 bases of the junction unmatched. Germline CDR1 reads DFQATT; CDR2 reads SNEGSKA (reference sequence). The CDR3 sequence: CSAKKAGGPSEQFF. The CDR3 bases are TGCAGTGCTAAGAAAGCGGGAGGGCCAAGTGAGCAGTTCTTC.

Regarding this clonotype: A read error may produce the germline difference seen at one junction end. The chain couples TRBV12-3 or TRBV12-4 to TRBJ2-3, with 7 bases lining up with TRBD2. The CDR3 extends over 14 amino acids. CDR3 in DNA: TGTGTCAGCACTCGCGGGAGCCGCACAGATACGCAGTATTTT. Its protein is CVSTRGSRTDTQYF.

The J gene is TRBJ2-1, the V gene TRBV15; tentatively, D is TRBD1 (5 bases). The CDR3 loop spans 13 amino acids. Trimming cost V 3 bases and J 10 bases, with 13 bases left between them. Germline CDR1 is LNHNV and CDR2 is YYDKDF (reference sequence). The CDR3 sequence is CATSSLSWGEQFF. CDR3 DNA: TGTGCCACCAGCAGCCTTTCTTGGGGCGAGCAGTTCTTC.